This T cell receptor (beta chain) was captured in a study of cytomegalovirus exposure and HLA in healthy donors. Study-wide results and limits: With high specificity and sensitivity, the classifier reportedly diagnosed cytomegalovirus status.

Generated by immunoSEQ multiplex PCR, the TCRdb table keeps only in-frame clones and is missing some. This table has some 170,000 clones, around 82% appearing once. This CDR3 has 15 residues. Per germline, CDR1 SGHDT and CDR2 YYEEEE. The V gene lost 1 base and the J gene lost 13 bases, with 22 bases spanning the gap. Remarks on this clone: What it binds is unknown.

V and J are TRBV5-6 and TRBJ2-3, with a possible D match to TRBD2 (5 bases). The sample consisted of PBMCs. This receptor was obtained from a man aged 30 to 39 in good health and CMV-seropositive. The CDR3 DNA is TGTGCCAGCAGCTTGTTTGGGCAGTCTAGGGCCGGGGAGTATTTT. Translated: CASSLFGQSRAGEYF.